This entry features one TCR beta chain sequence. In the study's own analysis: Reference gene primer amplification in the assay estimated nucleated cell counts. The table came from immunoSEQ multiplex PCR; TCRdb's copy has only in-frame clones and leaves some out. The V and J calls and clone size are taken from that table; D and trimming were inferred from the DNA. The sample consists of 220,000 or so clones, 80% to 85% of them appearing once. This sample was included in a study of blood T cell repertoires in COVID-19. Whole-study context: COVID-19 samples, acute and convalescent, were from the United States, Italy and Spain. In each case, the material was cDNA or gDNA derived from T cells, B-cell-depleted T cells, or PBMCs.

Germline V gene data show CDR1 as SGHTS and CDR2 as YDEGEE. CDR3 size: 13 residues. Trimming removed 4 bases from V and 5 bases from J; junction bases left unmatched: 2. The TCR comes from a woman aged 60-75 years who had recovered from COVID-19. The specimen was peripheral blood. This chain links TRBV5-8 with TRBJ1-4, with 7 bases that match TRBD1. Here the CDR3 reads CASSHRGNEKLFF. The CDR3 DNA follows: TGTGCCAGCAGCCACAGGGGAAATGAAAAACTGTTTTTT.